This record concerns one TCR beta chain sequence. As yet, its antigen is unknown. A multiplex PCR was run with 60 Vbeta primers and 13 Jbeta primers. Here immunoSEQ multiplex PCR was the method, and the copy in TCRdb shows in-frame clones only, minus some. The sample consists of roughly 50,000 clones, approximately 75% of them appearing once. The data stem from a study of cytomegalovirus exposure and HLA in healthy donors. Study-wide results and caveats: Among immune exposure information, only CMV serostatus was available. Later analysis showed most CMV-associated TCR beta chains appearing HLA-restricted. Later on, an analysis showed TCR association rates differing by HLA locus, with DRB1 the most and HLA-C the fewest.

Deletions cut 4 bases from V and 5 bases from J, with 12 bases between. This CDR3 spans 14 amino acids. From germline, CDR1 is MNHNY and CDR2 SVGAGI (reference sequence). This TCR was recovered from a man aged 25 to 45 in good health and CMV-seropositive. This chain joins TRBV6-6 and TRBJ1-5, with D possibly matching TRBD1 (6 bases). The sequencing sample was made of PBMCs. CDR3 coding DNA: TGTGCCAGCAGTTCGACAGGCCGGGATCAGCCCCAGCATTTT. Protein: CASSSTGRDQPQHF.